Listed here is a single T cell receptor (beta chain). Sequencing was performed with immunoSEQ multiplex PCR; in TCRdb, only in-frame clones are kept and a portion is missing. The table records some 2.3 million clones, just over 90% of them present only once. The data stem from a study of shared clonotypes between healthy human individuals. The CDR3 is made up of 14 amino acids. The V gene end was trimmed by 6 bases and the J gene end by 5 bases; junction bases not matched to a gene: 7. The germline gives CDR1 MNHNS, CDR2 SASEGT. The gene calls are TRBV6-1 and TRBJ1-1; TRBD1 aligns across 9 bases. This receptor was identified in a young man in good health. Some clones in this sample may be carry-over from other donors' samples. Sequencing was carried out using naive CD4+ T cells from PBMCs. Specified subset: CD45RA+ positively selected. CDR3 sequence reads: CASRAVTGGTEAFF. CDR3 DNA sequence: TGTGCCAGCAGGGCCGTGACAGGGGGTACTGAAGCTTTCTTT.